This T cell receptor beta chain was sequenced in a study of spatial heterogeneity in lung cancer. The time point denotes: sample taken at primary tumor resection. From tumor, nontumor lung or frozen PBMC, whole RNA was taken unsorted for sequencing. The CDR3 extends over 12 amino acids. With 0 bases removed from V and 6 bases from J, the gap between germline ends came to 4 bases. Germline values: CDR1 LGHDT, CDR2 YNNKEL (reference sequence). This clonotype has ten or more counts. TCRdb fed the 5' RACE reads into MiXCR, producing one record per CDR3 protein. The sample has about 56,000 distinct CDR3 sequences; roughly 7.9% are singletons.

This receptor was obtained from a female donor with early-stage non-small cell lung cancer. Source: PBMCs, taken at surgery. The V and J genes are TRBV3-1 and TRBJ2-3; D gene ambiguous. The DNA of the CDR3 is TGTGCCAGCAGCCAAGACCTGGATACGCAGTATTTT. Residues: CASSQDLDTQYF.